This TCR beta chain was sequenced in a study of T cell repertoires in aging, cancer and after chemotherapy. Study findings and constraints: Age-matched healthy donors had significantly more diverse, less clonal blood TCR repertoires than untreated cancer patients. Healthy donors lost TCR diversity with age mainly through richness, cancer patients through richness and evenness. In each cancer cohort, median generation probability increased across chemotherapy, suggesting thymic output rebounded.

TCR beta rearrangements were amplified from peripheral blood genomic DNA. TRB rearrangements spanning V, D and J were amplified using mixed TRB-A/B primers. Each CDR3 protein is one row after TCRdb ran MiXCR on the multiplex PCR reads. Here the sample spans more than 4,000 distinct CDR3 sequences, roughly 49% being singletons. The CDR3 extends over 13 amino acids. V lost 6 bases to trimming and J lost 3 bases; unmatched junction nucleotides: 8. Per germline, CDR1 GTSNPN and CDR2 SVGIG (reference sequence). Regarding this clonotype: Its antigen is as yet unknown.

This chain connects TRBV30 to TRBJ2-7, with 7 nucleotides matching TRBD2. The sample taken for sequencing was blood. The sequence derives from a human donor in good health. This chain's CDR3 is CACSGPGDYEQYF. The CDR3 DNA is TGTGCCTGTAGCGGGCCCGGGGACTACGAGCAGTACTTC.